This T cell receptor beta chain came from a study of blood T cell repertoires in COVID-19. Study at large: Sample material is recorded as cDNA or gDNA derived from T cells, B-cell-depleted T cells, or PBMCs.

In the authors' methods: By means of reference gene primer amplification, nucleated cell counts were estimated. Assay: immunoSEQ multiplex PCR; the TCRdb copy retains only in-frame clones and omits some. V and J calls and clone size are given by that table; D and trimming were obtained from the DNA. The table includes 300,000 to 450,000 clones, roughly 85% detected once. This clone was counted a single time. Germline CDR1 reads MNHEY; CDR2 reads SVGAGI. This CDR3 contains 13 residues. Trimming shortened V by 4 bases and J by 5 bases, and 11 bases separated the two germline ends. This receptor was taken from a woman in her late teens or twenties with acute or convalescent COVID-19. This chain links TRBV6-5 with TRBJ1-1; the D gene is possibly TRBD1 (5 bases). Source material: peripheral blood. The CDR3 DNA follows: TGTGCCAGCAGTTCCCTGACAGATACTGAAGCTTTCTTT. Amino acid sequence: CASSSLTDTEAFF.